One and the same sample provided the 8 T cell receptor beta chains below, sequenced in a study of blood T cell repertoires in COVID-19. Generated by immunoSEQ multiplex PCR, the TCRdb table keeps only in-frame clones and is missing some. Here the sample spans approximately 37,000 clones, about 91% being singletons. Sequencing was done on a sample of peripheral blood. These receptors were taken from a woman older than 75 with acute or convalescent COVID-19.

The CDR3 region has the DNA TGCGCCAGCAGCTTGGGGGACAGGGCTACTGAAGCTTTCTTT. Amino acid sequence: CASSLGDRATEAFF. The chain links TRBV5-1 to TRBJ1-1; 9 bases match TRBD1. J was trimmed by 5 bases and V by 0 bases; bases with no gene match: 2. The V gene's germline CDR1 is SGHRS and CDR2 YFSETQ. The CDR3 covers 14 residues. The variable domain in full, completed from reference TRBV5-1 and TRBJ1-1, reads KAGVTQTPRYLIKTRGQQVTLSCSPISGHRSVSWYQQTPGQGLQFLFEYFSETQRNKGNFPGRFSGRQFSNSRSEMNVSTLELGDSALYLCASSLGDRATEAFFGQGTRLTVV.

The V call is TRBV19, the J call TRBJ1-5; perhaps TRBD1 as D (5 bases). The CDR3 consists of 16 residues. Per the germline V gene, CDR1 is LNHDA and CDR2 is SQIVND (reference sequence). Trimming shortened V by 5 bases and J by 4 bases, and 18 bases separated the two germline ends. CDR3: CASSPLGGYWNQPQHF. The CDR3 nucleotides are TGTGCCAGTAGTCCCCTGGGGGGTTATTGGAATCAGCCCCAGCATTTT.

The rearrangement links TRBV2 to TRBJ2-7; D may be TRBD1 (6 bases). There are 15 residues in the CDR3. V dropped 3 bases and J dropped 2 bases, with 14 bases sitting between them. In germline, CDR1 is SNHLY, CDR2 FYNNEI. In DNA, the CDR3 is TGTGCCAGCAGTGAGGGGGCAGGGAGAACCTACGAGCAGTACTTC. This translates into CASSEGAGRTYEQYF.

The chain links TRBV7-9 to TRBJ1-3, with TRBD1 matching 12 bases. Germline-derived CDR1 and CDR2 are SEHNR and FQNEAQ (reference sequence). V gave up 4 bases and J gave up 2 bases; unmatched junction bases: 6. There are 17 residues in the CDR3. Written as DNA, the CDR3 is TGTGCCAGCAGCTCCGCCGGGACAGGGGGCGCTGGAAACACCATATATTTT. It is translated as CASSSAGTGGAGNTIYF.

The J gene is TRBJ1-3, the V gene TRBV3-1 (or the pseudogene TRBV3-2); 8 bases fit TRBD1. Trimming took 1 base from V and 11 from J; bases not matched to a gene: 10. Germline assignment: CDR1 LGHDT and CDR2 YNNKEL (reference sequence). The CDR3 spans 15 residues. The DNA of the CDR3 is TGTGCCAGCAGCCAAGCACAGGGGGGTAGAGAGGCCATATATTTT. It codes for CASSQAQGGREAIYF.

This chain joins TRBV7-2 and TRBJ1-2; possibly TRBD1 for D (5 bases). This CDR3 spans 14 amino acids. The V and J ends lost 3 bases and 2 bases respectively, with 10 bases between them. Germline-derived CDR1 and CDR2 are SGHTA and FQGNSA. The CDR3 DNA reads TGTGCCAGCAGCTTTGGCCGACAGAACTATGGCTACACCTTC. Its translation: CASSFGRQNYGYTF.

The CDR3 is CASSNDRGNNSPLHF. CDR3 DNA sequence: TGTGCCAGCAGTAATGACAGGGGTAATAATTCACCCCTCCACTTT. J is TRBJ1-6 and V is TRBV2; 8 nucleotides match TRBD1. The CDR3 runs 15 residues. Germline CDR1 SNHLY, CDR2 FYNNEI. With V trimmed by 5 bases and J by 5 bases, 5 bases remained unmatched.

The chain has TRBV6-6 and TRBJ1-1; D is perhaps TRBD1 (5 bases). The V and J ends lost 5 bases and 5 bases respectively, with 18 bases between them. This CDR3 contains 15 residues. Germline CDR1 is MNHNY and CDR2 is SVGAGI (reference sequence). In DNA form, the CDR3 reads TGTGCCAGCAGTCCCCGGAGGGGAGATGGGACTGAAGCTTTCTTT. Translation: CASSPRRGDGTEAFF.